These 16 T cell receptor beta chains were sequenced from one sample in a study of control samples from healthy donors and cancer patients. Here immunoSEQ multiplex PCR was the method, and the copy in TCRdb shows in-frame clones only, minus some. The table lists under 450,000 clones, 90% of them singletons. Sequences were obtained from PBMCs. These receptors all come from a man in his forties with head and neck cancer.

This clone was seen once. J is TRBJ2-7 and V is TRBV6-1; 10 bases are shared with TRBD1. The CDR3 totals 15 residues. V lost 3 bases, J lost 5 bases, and 7 bases stayed unmatched. Germline V gene data show CDR1 as MNHNS and CDR2 as SASEGT. The chain's CDR3 is CASSDQTGGRDEQYF. The CDR3 nucleotides read TGTGCCAGCAGTGATCAGACAGGGGGCAGGGACGAGCAGTACTTC.

The V call is TRBV6-5, the J call TRBJ1-1; 7 bases match TRBD1. CDR1 is MNHEY and CDR2 is SVGAGI in the germline V gene. The CDR3 covers 13 residues. Trimming took 11 bases from V and 5 from J; bases not matched to a gene: 11. CDR3 residues: CAVQGDPRTEAFF. CDR3 bases: TGTGCCGTTCAGGGGGATCCAAGAACTGAAGCTTTCTTT.

The DNA for the CDR3 is TGTGCCTGGCTTGGAGGGGGCAACCTCCACTTT. Protein sequence: CAWLGGGNLHF. The chain combines TRBV30 with TRBJ1-6; TRBD1 matches at 7 bases. J was trimmed by 15 bases and V by 5 bases; bases with no gene match: 7. This CDR3 comprises 11 residues. Germline V gene sequence: CDR1 GTSNPN, CDR2 SVGIG (reference sequence).

The gene calls are TRBV18 and TRBJ2-6, with a possible D match to TRBD1 (6 bases). V was clipped by 4 bases and J by 1 base, with 8 bases between them. CDR1 is KGHSH and CDR2 is LQKENI in the germline V gene. The CDR3 runs to 15 residues. CDR3 amino acids: CASSQGESGANVLTF. The CDR3 coding sequence is TGTGCCAGCTCACAGGGGGAGTCTGGGGCCAACGTCCTGACTTTC.

The J gene is TRBJ1-6, the V gene TRBV11-2; TRBD1 might be the D (6 bases). Trimming removed 2 bases from V and 9 bases from J, with 14 bases in between. The CDR3 is 15 residues long. Germline assignment: CDR1 SGHAT and CDR2 FQNNGV. CDR3 nucleotides: TGTGCCAGCAGCTTAAGTGGGACACCTCTTTCACCCCTCCACTTT. Translation gives CASSLSGTPLSPLHF.

The table lists this clone with a few counts. The CDR3 region is CASSQTGEAGELFF. CDR3 in DNA: TGTGCCAGCAGCCAGACAGGGGAGGCCGGGGAGCTGTTTTTT. The chain carries TRBV5-4 and TRBJ2-2; the match to TRBD1 covers 8 bases. Per germline, CDR1 SGHNT and CDR2 YYREEE (reference sequence). This CDR3 spans 14 amino acids. Trimming cost V 4 bases and J 6 bases; bases outside gene matches: 5.

This clone was picked up many times. The chain recombines TRBV9 with TRBJ1-1; D is possibly TRBD1 (5 bases). CDR1 SGDLS and CDR2 YYNGEE come from the germline V gene. The CDR3 has 14 amino acids. V lost 3 bases and J 0 bases, leaving 9 bases between the germline ends. The CDR3, as DNA: TGTGCCAGCAGCGGTCCAGGGATGAACACTGAAGCTTTCTTT. This codes for CASSGPGMNTEAFF.

This clone appeared once. V gene TRBV2 combines with J gene TRBJ1-1; D is possibly TRBD1 (6 bases). Looked up from germline, CDR1 is SNHLY and CDR2 is FYNNEI. Trimming took off 5 bases at V and 4 bases at J, with 11 bases between the two ends. CDR3 length: 13 amino acids. For the CDR3, the DNA is TGTGCCAGCAGTCGCGACAGGTTCACTGAAGCTTTCTTT. Its translation is CASSRDRFTEAFF.

The chain uses TRBV9 and TRBJ2-3; 11 bases line up with TRBD2. V shed 2 bases and J 4 bases; nucleotides not matched to a gene: 0. This CDR3 is 14 amino acids long. Germline V lookup: CDR1 SGDLS, CDR2 YYNGEE. The CDR3 bases are TGTGCCAGCAGCGTTAGCGGGAGGGCAGATACGCAGTATTTT. Translated: CASSVSGRADTQYF.

This clone was seen a few times. This chain links TRBV5-1 with TRBJ1-1, with D maybe TRBD1 (5 bases). The germline gives CDR1 SGHRS, CDR2 YFSETQ. This CDR3 is 14 amino acids long. The V and J ends lost 0 bases and 5 bases respectively, with 11 bases between them. CDR3 loop: CASSLGGAETEAFF. CDR3 DNA: TGCGCCAGCAGCTTGGGAGGGGCGGAGACTGAAGCTTTCTTT.

Of note for this clone: The same CDR3 is also encoded by other DNA sequences in this sample. The chain combines TRBV4-2 with TRBJ1-2, with D possibly TRBD1 on 5 matching bases. This CDR3 contains 15 residues. The germline V gene has CDR1 LGHNA and CDR2 YNFKEQ. V lost 0 bases, J lost 4 bases, and 12 bases lay in between. This CDR3 reads CASSQEGGRGYGYTF. The CDR3 nucleotides read TGTGCCAGCAGCCAAGAGGGCGGTAGGGGCTATGGCTACACCTTC.

The count of this clone is one. V and J are TRBV7-9 and TRBJ1-6, with D perhaps TRBD1 (6 bases). V shed 1 base and J shed 9 bases, with 10 bases lying between them. CDR1 and CDR2 from the germline V gene are SEHNR and FQNEAQ (reference sequence). The CDR3 contains 14 residues. The CDR3 sequence: CASSLGGLGSPLHF. In DNA form, the CDR3 reads TGTGCCAGCAGCTTAGGGGGGCTTGGTTCACCCCTCCACTTT.

The gene calls are TRBV7-3 and TRBJ1-3; no reliable D call. CDR1 and CDR2 (germline): SGHTA, FQGTGA. The V and J ends lost 0 bases and 1 base respectively, with 4 bases between them. This CDR3 comprises 14 residues. The CDR3 nucleotides read TGTGCCAGCAGCTTAACGGGATCTGGAAACACCATATATTTT. As protein: CASSLTGSGNTIYF.

The chain uses TRBV5-1 and TRBJ1-2; TRBD1 agrees at 9 bases. The CDR3 is 14 residues long. Trimming cost V 4 bases and J 4 bases; bases outside gene matches: 5. CDR1 SGHRS and CDR2 YFSETQ come from the germline V gene. The CDR3 DNA reads TGCGCCAGCAGCGTGGACAGGGGCGGCTATGGCTACACCTTC. Translated, it gives CASSVDRGGYGYTF.

DNA for the CDR3: TGTGCCAGCAGGCTCTTAGGGGGGCATGGCTACACCTTC. This translates into CASRLLGGHGYTF. The chain joins TRBV11-2 to TRBJ1-2; tentative D call: TRBD1 (6 bases). Germline CDR1 SGHAT, CDR2 FQNNGV. V lost 6 bases, J lost 6 bases, and 14 bases lay in between. There are 13 residues in the CDR3.

The V and J genes are TRBV15 and TRBJ1-5, with D possibly being TRBD1 (6 bases). The CDR3 has 17 amino acids. V was trimmed by 2 bases and J by 2 bases, leaving 16 bases between them. CDR1 and CDR2 from the germline V gene are LNHNV and YYDKDF (reference sequence). This CDR3 is CATSRKRQEGGNQPQHF. The DNA of the CDR3 is TGTGCCACCAGCAGAAAACGACAGGAGGGAGGCAATCAGCCCCAGCATTTT.